This T cell receptor (beta chain) appears in the sequencing data of a study of T cells after yellow fever vaccination. TCRdb re-called the 5' RACE reads with MiXCR, one entry per CDR3 protein. The sample contains around 600,000 distinct CDR3 sequences, 12% of which appear only once. The clonotype originates from a man aged 25 to 40 who received the YFV17D yellow fever vaccine. Sequenced here: PBMCs, sampled on the day of the yellow fever booster vaccination.

CDR3 sequence: CASSQPGQRSYEQYF. The CDR3 DNA reads as TGTGCCAGCAGCCAACCGGGACAGCGTTCCTACGAGCAGTACTTC. The gene calls are TRBV3-1 and TRBJ2-7; 7 positions match TRBD1. Trimming removed 2 bases from V and 1 base from J; junction bases left unmatched: 5. The CDR3 sequence is 15 residues long. Germline CDR1 and CDR2: LGHDT and YNNKEL (reference sequence).